The subject of this entry is one T cell receptor (beta chain). The sample originates from a study of blood T cells in healthy people across ages. Primers used in a second PCR of about 7 to 12 cycles were a sample-barcoded 5' primer and a J-beta primer mix. TCRdb independently ran MiXCR on the 5' RACE reads; one entry per CDR3 protein. The table has about 570,000 distinct CDR3 sequences, about 26% seen once. It was 8 to 10 milliliters of peripheral blood that were drawn from each donor. Sequenced sample: blood. This sequence was found in an older woman in good health.

The CDR3 coding sequence is TGTGCCAGCAGACCGGGGACAGGGAGTGGCGGCTACACCTTC. This encodes CASRPGTGSGGYTF. The V and J genes are TRBV12-3 or TRBV12-4 and TRBJ1-2; the match to TRBD1 covers 9 bases. The CDR3 consists of 14 residues. Losses at the gene ends were 6 bases for V and 8 bases for J; bases not matched to a gene: 10.